This record concerns one T cell receptor beta chain sequence. Its antigen is unknown. This record belongs to a study of OX40 agonist ivuxolimab in advanced cancers. Study outcomes and limitations: The study observed clonal expansion of CD4+ and CD8+ blood T cells by week 6 at 0.1 to 3.0 mg/kg. More expanded clones were found, on average, in CD8+ than in CD4+ T cells.

J was trimmed by 1 base and V by 0 bases; bases with no gene match: 6. The CDR3 spans 17 residues. In germline, CDR1 is MGHRA, CDR2 YSYEKL. Clones were sequenced by immunoSEQ multiplex PCR, and TCRdb holds only the in-frame ones, with some missing. Here the sample spans under 20,000 clones, 74% being singletons. V usage is TRBV4-1 and J usage is TRBJ2-3; TRBD2 matches at 8 bases. Here the sequenced sample was CD4+ or CD8+ T cells sorted from blood, taken in a trial of the OX40 agonist ivuxolimab. The TCR originated in an adult with an advanced solid tumor such as melanoma, head and neck, liver or kidney cancer. The CDR3 region has the DNA TGCGCCAGCAGCCAAGAAGGGCGAGCGGGGGGCACAGATACGCAGTATTTT. This sequence encodes CASSQEGRAGGTDTQYF.